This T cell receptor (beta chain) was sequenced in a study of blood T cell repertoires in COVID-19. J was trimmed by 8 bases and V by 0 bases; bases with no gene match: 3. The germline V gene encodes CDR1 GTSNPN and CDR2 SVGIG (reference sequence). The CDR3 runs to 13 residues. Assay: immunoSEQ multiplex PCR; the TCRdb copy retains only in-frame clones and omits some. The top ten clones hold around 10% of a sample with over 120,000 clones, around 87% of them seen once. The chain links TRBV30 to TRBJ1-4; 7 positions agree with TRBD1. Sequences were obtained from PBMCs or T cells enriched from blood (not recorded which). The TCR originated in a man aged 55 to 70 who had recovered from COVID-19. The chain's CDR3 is CAWSVMTGEKLFF. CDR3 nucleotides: TGTGCCTGGAGTGTTATGACAGGGGAAAAACTGTTTTTT.